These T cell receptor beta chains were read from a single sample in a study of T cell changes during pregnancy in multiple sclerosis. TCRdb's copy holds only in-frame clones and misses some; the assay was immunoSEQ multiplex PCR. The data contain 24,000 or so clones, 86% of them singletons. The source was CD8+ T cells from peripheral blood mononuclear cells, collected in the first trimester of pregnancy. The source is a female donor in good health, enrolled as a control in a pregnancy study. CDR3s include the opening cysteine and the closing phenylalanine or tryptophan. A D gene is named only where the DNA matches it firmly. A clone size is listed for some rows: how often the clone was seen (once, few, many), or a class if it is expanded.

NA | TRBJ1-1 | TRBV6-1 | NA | CASSELLGGGTEAFF | TGTGCCAGCAGTGAACTTTTGGGCGGAGGGACTGAAGCTTTCTTT
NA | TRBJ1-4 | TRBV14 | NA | CASSQDGGRMIGEKLFF | TGTGCCAGCAGCCAAGATGGCGGTAGGATGATAGGTGAAAAACTGTTTTTT
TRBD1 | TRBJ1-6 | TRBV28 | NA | CASSILTGGGSPLHF | TGTGCCAGCAGTATTCTTACAGGGGGGGGTTCACCCCTCCACTTT
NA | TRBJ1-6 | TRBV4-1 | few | CASSQEIPLAGVDSPLHF | TGCGCCAGCAGCCAAGAGATACCCTTGGCAGGGGTAGATTCACCCCTCCACTTT
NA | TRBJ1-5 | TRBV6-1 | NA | CASSDLISNQPQHF | TGTGCCAGCAGTGACTTAATTAGCAATCAGCCCCAGCATTTT
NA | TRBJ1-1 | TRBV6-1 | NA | CASKGTTLTTEAFF | TGTGCCAGCAAAGGGACAACGTTGACCACTGAAGCTTTCTTT
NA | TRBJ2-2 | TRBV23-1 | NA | CASSQKIVQWNGELFF | TGCGCCAGCAGTCAAAAAATTGTACAGTGGAACGGGGAGCTGTTTTTT
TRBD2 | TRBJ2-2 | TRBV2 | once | CASSSGLAGGPGSGTGELFF | TGTGCCAGCAGCTCTGGACTAGCGGGGGGGCCGGGGTCTGGCACCGGGGAGCTGTTTTTT
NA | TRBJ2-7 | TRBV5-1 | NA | CASSLYDSHYEQYF | TGCGCCAGCAGCCTGTATGACAGCCACTACGAGCAGTACTTC
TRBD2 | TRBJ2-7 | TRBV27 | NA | CASSYGLAGGGEQYF | TGTGCCAGCAGTTATGGACTAGCGGGAGGGGGAGAGCAGTACTTC
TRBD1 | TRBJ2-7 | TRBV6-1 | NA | CASSEGGTGSYEQYF | TGTGCCAGCAGTGAAGGGGGGACAGGGTCCTACGAGCAGTACTTC
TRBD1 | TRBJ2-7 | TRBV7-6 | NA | CASSLEGQGGLYEQYF | TGTGCCAGCAGCTTAGAGGGACAGGGGGGTCTCTACGAGCAGTACTTC
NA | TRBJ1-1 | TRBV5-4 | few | CASSFQGIAEAFF | TGTGCCAGCAGCTTCCAGGGGATCGCGGAAGCTTTCTTT
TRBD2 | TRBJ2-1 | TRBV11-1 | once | CASSLGLAGSGEQFF | TGTGCCAGCAGCCTTGGACTAGCGGGATCGGGTGAGCAGTTCTTC
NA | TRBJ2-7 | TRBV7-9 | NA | CASGARYEQYF | TGTGCCAGCGGAGCCCGCTACGAGCAGTACTTC
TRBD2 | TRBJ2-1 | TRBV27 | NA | CASSPLTSGDFYNEQFF | TGTGCCAGCAGTCCCCTGACTAGCGGGGACTTCTACAATGAGCAGTTCTTC
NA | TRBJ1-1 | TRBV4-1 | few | CASSQSDREAFF | TGCGCCAGCAGCCAATCAGACAGGGAAGCTTTCTTT
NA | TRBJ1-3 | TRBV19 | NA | CASSMGNTGNTIYF | TGTGCCAGTAGTATGGGCAATACTGGAAACACCATATATTTT
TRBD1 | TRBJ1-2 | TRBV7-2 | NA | CASSIRTGGASGYTF | TGTGCCAGCAGCATAAGGACAGGGGGCGCATCAGGCTACACCTTC
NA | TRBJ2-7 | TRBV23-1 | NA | CASSRHYEQYF | TGCGCCAGCAGTCGACACTACGAGCAGTACTTC
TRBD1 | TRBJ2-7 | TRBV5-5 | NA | CASSSHGQGYEQYF | TGTGCCAGCAGCTCTCACGGACAGGGCTACGAGCAGTACTTC
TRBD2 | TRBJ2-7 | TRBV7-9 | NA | CASSLGGSWYEQYF | TGTGCCAGCAGCTTAGGCGGGAGCTGGTACGAGCAGTACTTC
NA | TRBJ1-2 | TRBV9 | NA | CASSVEGSGLDYGYTF | TGTGCCAGCAGCGTAGAAGGGTCAGGGCTGGACTATGGCTACACCTTC
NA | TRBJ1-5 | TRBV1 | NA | CTSNKDRAYNQPQHF | TGCACCAGCAATAAGGACAGGGCTTACAATCAGCCCCAGCATTTT
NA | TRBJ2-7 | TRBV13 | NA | CASSFSGGYEQYF | TGTGCCAGCAGCTTTAGTGGCGGCTACGAGCAGTACTTC
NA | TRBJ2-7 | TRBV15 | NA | CATSDRSSYEQYF | TGTGCCACCAGCGATAGGAGCTCCTACGAGCAGTACTTC
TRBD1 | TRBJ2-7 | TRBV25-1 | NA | CASSERDRSYEQYF | TGTGCCAGCAGTGAGCGGGACAGGTCCTACGAGCAGTACTTC
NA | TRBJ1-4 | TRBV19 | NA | CASSIRTTRGEKLFF | TGTGCCAGTAGTATCCGGACCACTCGAGGGGAAAAACTGTTTTTT
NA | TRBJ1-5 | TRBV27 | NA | CASTWGEGQPQHF | TGTGCCAGCACTTGGGGGGAGGGCCAGCCCCAGCATTTT